Following are 15 T cell receptor beta chains from one sample sequenced in a study of blood T cell repertoires in COVID-19. The assay was immunoSEQ multiplex PCR, and TCRdb's table has in-frame clones only and misses some. The sample has hundreds of thousands of clones; more than 75% are singletons. The sample taken for sequencing was PBMCs or T cells enriched from blood (not recorded which). Every receptor here comes from a man aged 25-45 years who had recovered from COVID-19.

The chain uses TRBV29-1 and TRBJ1-5; D is unresolved. Deletions cut 6 bases from V and 0 bases from J, with 12 bases between. The V gene's germline CDR1 is SQVTM and CDR2 ANQGSEA. The CDR3 totals 14 residues. The CDR3 DNA follows: TGCAGCGTAACAACAGCAAATAGCAATCAGCCCCAGCATTTT. It codes for CSVTTANSNQPQHF.

This chain joins TRBV6-5 and TRBJ2-7; D is unclear. Germline V gene sequence: CDR1 MNHEY, CDR2 SVGAGI. The CDR3 has 14 residues. The V gene lost 7 bases and the J gene lost 1 base, with 14 bases spanning the gap. As DNA, the CDR3 is TGTGCCAGCAACCTACGAGCAGGATCCTACGAGCAGTACTTC. Its protein is CASNLRAGSYEQYF.

The V and J genes are TRBV3-1 (or the pseudogene TRBV3-2) and TRBJ1-1; D might be TRBD1 (6 bases). The CDR3 runs 14 residues. Germline V gene sequence: CDR1 LGHDT, CDR2 YNNKEL (reference sequence). With 1 base removed from V and 5 bases from J, the gap between germline ends came to 11 bases. The CDR3 loop is CASSQGRQGTEAFF. CDR3 DNA sequence: TGTGCCAGCAGCCAAGGGAGGCAGGGGACTGAAGCTTTCTTT.

The chain has TRBV28 and TRBJ1-6, with no clear D. The V end was cut by 2 bases, the J end by 3 bases, with 8 bases between. Germline CDR1 and CDR2: MDHEN and SYDVKM. The CDR3 is 15 residues long. This CDR3 reads CASSLGGIYNSPLHF. For the CDR3, the DNA is TGTGCCAGCAGTTTAGGAGGGATCTATAATTCACCCCTCCACTTT.

The gene calls are TRBV24-1 and TRBJ1-5; D gene ambiguous. This CDR3 is 14 amino acids long. Germline V CDR1 and CDR2: KGHDR, SFDVKD. Trimming shortened V by 6 bases and J by 0 bases, and 8 bases separated the two germline ends. CDR3 sequence reads: CATSLSNSNQPQHF. DNA of the CDR3: TGTGCCACCAGTTTAAGCAATAGCAATCAGCCCCAGCATTTT.

This rearrangement joins TRBV28 to TRBJ1-1; possibly TRBD1 for D (6 bases). CDR1 and CDR2 (germline): MDHEN, SYDVKM. The CDR3 spans 17 residues. The ends were cut back, 2 bases at V and 0 bases at J, with 16 bases in the middle. This CDR3 is CASSLGARDTMNTEAFF. CDR3 nucleotide sequence: TGTGCCAGCAGTTTAGGGGCCCGGGACACTATGAACACTGAAGCTTTCTTT.

CDR3 sequence reads: CASSQPGTVDDEQFF. As DNA, the CDR3 is TGTGCCAGCAGCCAACCAGGGACTGTGGATGATGAGCAGTTCTTC. This chain uses TRBV4-2 with TRBJ2-1; perhaps TRBD2 as D (6 bases). This CDR3 is built from 15 residues. Per germline, CDR1 LGHNA and CDR2 YNFKEQ. V was pared by 2 bases and J by 8 bases, with 16 bases between.

The chain joins TRBV5-1 to TRBJ1-2, with D maybe TRBD1 (5 bases). Per the germline V gene, CDR1 is SGHRS and CDR2 is YFSETQ. The CDR3 has 16 amino acids. Between the trimmed V and J ends, which lost 0 bases and 5 bases, there was a span of 17 bases. CDR3 nucleotides: TGCGCCAGCAGCTTGGGGGGCAGCTCCTCTTTTTATGGCTACACCTTC. Translated: CASSLGGSSSFYGYTF.

The chain employs TRBV18 and TRBJ1-2; no firm D call. Germline V gene lookup returns CDR1 KGHSH and CDR2 LQKENI. Trimming shortened V by 3 bases and J by 4 bases, and 15 bases separated the two germline ends. The CDR3 has 15 amino acids. The CDR3 protein is CASSPSLEGSYGYTF. CDR3 sequence (DNA): TGTGCCAGCTCACCTAGTCTGGAGGGCAGCTATGGCTACACCTTC.

With respect to this clone: This may be a read error, as it is one base from a much larger clone. The chain recombines TRBV7-9 with TRBJ1-5, with 7 bases fitting TRBD1. This CDR3 is built from 13 residues. Per the germline V gene, CDR1 is SEHNR and CDR2 is FQNEAQ (reference sequence). Losses at the gene ends were 3 bases for V and 5 bases for J; bases not matched to a gene: 1. The CDR3 DNA reads as TGTGCCAGCAGCTTCACAGGGGATCAGCCCCAGCATTTT. Protein: CASSFTGDQPQHF.

This chain joins TRBV7-9 and TRBJ2-5; 7 bases map to TRBD2. Trimming removed 3 bases from V and 6 bases from J; junction bases left unmatched: 13. The CDR3 has 16 amino acids. Germline loops: CDR1 SEHNR, CDR2 FQNEAQ (reference sequence). The CDR3 protein is CASSFSSPTSSQTQYF. The DNA for the CDR3 is TGTGCCAGCAGCTTTTCCTCTCCGACTAGCTCCCAGACCCAGTACTTC.

The count of this clone is one. The chain links TRBV2 to TRBJ1-3, with 8 bases fitting TRBD1. Germline CDR1 and CDR2: SNHLY and FYNNEI. V gave up 9 bases and J gave up 0 bases; unmatched junction bases: 1. The CDR3 sequence is 13 residues long. CDR3 sequence reads: CARTGGSGNTIYF. DNA of the CDR3: TGTGCCAGAACAGGGGGCTCTGGAAACACCATATATTTT.

The J gene is TRBJ1-1, the V gene TRBV3-1 (or the pseudogene TRBV3-2); D may be TRBD1 (5 bases). The germline gives CDR1 LGHDT, CDR2 YNNKEL (reference sequence). V was pared by 3 bases and J by 4 bases, with 6 bases between. This CDR3 has 12 residues. CDR3 nucleotides: TGTGCCAGCAGCCACGGGGGCACTGAAGCTTTCTTT. It codes for CASSHGGTEAFF.

The chain carries TRBV14 and TRBJ1-4; the match to TRBD1 covers 7 bases. Germline V gene lookup returns CDR1 SGHDN and CDR2 FVKESK. J gave up 2 bases and V 4 bases, and 4 bases lay outside the gene matches. The CDR3 consists of 15 residues. The CDR3, as DNA: TGTGCCAGCAGCCTCCTACAGGGGACTAATGAAAAACTGTTTTTT. This sequence encodes CASSLLQGTNEKLFF.

The chain carries TRBV29-1 and TRBJ1-5, with 8 bases that match TRBD1. The CDR3 is 14 residues long. The germline CDR1 and CDR2 sequences are SQVTM and ANQGSEA. V lost 5 bases and J lost 4; bases outside the gene matches: 7. The CDR3 region is CSVRTGPLNQPQHF. The DNA of the CDR3 is TGCAGCGTTAGGACAGGGCCCTTAAATCAGCCCCAGCATTTT.